This T cell receptor (beta chain) is from a study of monozygotic twins with inflammatory bowel disease. Study-wide results and limits: Evidence failed to back one strong IBD-linked signal or clonotype. Twin pairs that were concordant did not differ from discordant pairs in repertoire similarity, possibly from limited power. On the inverse Simpson index, IBD patients scored lower for TCRbeta diversity than healthy co-twins.

TCR libraries each used roughly 3,500 ng of total RNA. TCRdb reprocessed the 5' RACE reads; each CDR3 protein has one entry and no DNA is given. This specimen shows approximately 160,000 distinct CDR3 sequences; the ten leading clones hold roughly 7.4%. About this clonotype itself: No antigen is known for it.

The CDR3 consists of 14 residues. Germline V gene lookup returns CDR1 MNHNS and CDR2 SASEGT. This TCR came from a human donor with ulcerative colitis or Crohn's disease, or a healthy co-twin of an affected twin (not recorded which). The sequenced sample consisted of blood. The genes are TRBV6-1 and TRBJ2-7. The CDR3 loop reads CASSDRVQSYEQYF.